This is a list of T cell receptor beta chains from one sample in a study of CD8+ T cells in alopecia areata. Repertoires were generated with immunoSEQ multiplex PCR, while TCRdb's copy carries only in-frame clones and drops some. In the table there are about 150,000 clones, over 45% of which are singletons. The sample taken for sequencing was CD4+ T cells sorted from blood. The receptor set was obtained from a human donor with alopecia areata. Each CDR3 is given with its conserved first and last residue. Each record gives: J gene, V gene, clone size, D gene, CDR3 DNA, CDR3 protein. The D gene is left open where the match is weak. Size tells how often a clone was seen (once, few, many) or the class of an expanded clone, and some rows leave it out.

j_gene: TRBJ2-7; v_gene: TRBV30; abundance: NA; d_gene: NA; CDR3nt: TGTGCCTGGACAGGGTTGGCGGGATTCTACGAGCAGTACTTC; CDR3aa: CAWTGLAGFYEQYF
j_gene: TRBJ2-1; v_gene: TRBV4-1; abundance: NA; d_gene: NA; CDR3nt: TGCGCCAGCAGCCGATTCACGGGTGAGCAGTTCTTC; CDR3aa: CASSRFTGEQFF
j_gene: TRBJ1-1; v_gene: TRBV30; abundance: NA; d_gene: TRBD1; CDR3nt: TGTGCCTGGACTAAAGGGACAGGGGGCTGGGACACTGAAGCTTTCTTT; CDR3aa: CAWTKGTGGWDTEAFF
j_gene: TRBJ1-1; v_gene: TRBV25-1; abundance: NA; d_gene: TRBD1; CDR3nt: TGTGCCAGCAGTGAAGGACAGGGGATAGCTTTCTTT; CDR3aa: CASSEGQGIAFF
j_gene: TRBJ2-3; v_gene: TRBV5-1; abundance: NA; d_gene: NA; CDR3nt: TGCGCCAGCAGCTCTGGCCTCCGGACAGACACAGATACGCAGTATTTT; CDR3aa: CASSSGLRTDTDTQYF
j_gene: TRBJ2-7; v_gene: TRBV6-5; abundance: few; d_gene: NA; CDR3nt: TGTGCCAGCAGTCGGAGGGCCGGGTCCTACGAGCAGTACTTC; CDR3aa: CASSRRAGSYEQYF
j_gene: TRBJ1-1; v_gene: TRBV4-1; abundance: NA; d_gene: TRBD1; CDR3nt: TGCGCCAGCAGCCAAGCTTTCGGACAGGGAAAACCGAACACTGAAGCTTTCTTT; CDR3aa: CASSQAFGQGKPNTEAFF
j_gene: TRBJ2-7; v_gene: TRBV5-6; abundance: NA; d_gene: TRBD1; CDR3nt: TGTGCCAGCAGCTTGGTGGACAGGGCTTTTCACGAGCAGTACTTC; CDR3aa: CASSLVDRAFHEQYF
j_gene: TRBJ1-2; v_gene: TRBV2; abundance: NA; d_gene: NA; CDR3nt: TGTGCCAGCAGTGAGGGTGATGGCTATGGCTACACCTTC; CDR3aa: CASSEGDGYGYTF
j_gene: TRBJ2-1; v_gene: TRBV30; abundance: NA; d_gene: TRBD2; CDR3nt: TGTGCCTGGTGGAGCGGGAGGAATGAGCAGTTCTTC; CDR3aa: CAWWSGRNEQFF
j_gene: TRBJ2-1; v_gene: TRBV15; abundance: NA; d_gene: TRBD2; CDR3nt: TGTGCCACCAAGGCTAGCGGGAGCTCCTACAATGAGCAGTTCTTC; CDR3aa: CATKASGSSYNEQFF
j_gene: TRBJ2-5; v_gene: TRBV5-1; abundance: NA; d_gene: TRBD2; CDR3nt: TGCGCCAGCAGCTTGGCTCTAGCGGGTGATCAAGAGACCCAGTACTTC; CDR3aa: CASSLALAGDQETQYF
j_gene: TRBJ2-1; v_gene: TRBV30; abundance: once; d_gene: NA; CDR3nt: TGTGCCTGGGAAGATGGGGTTCACAATGAGCAGTTCTTC; CDR3aa: CAWEDGVHNEQFF
j_gene: TRBJ2-5; v_gene: TRBV29-1; abundance: NA; d_gene: TRBD2; CDR3nt: TGCAGCGGGGGACTAGCGGGAGAAGAGACCCAGTACTTC; CDR3aa: CSGGLAGEETQYF
j_gene: TRBJ1-2; v_gene: TRBV29-1; abundance: few; d_gene: NA; CDR3nt: TGCAGCGTTGAGCTCGGAGGGCTCTATGGCTACACCTTC; CDR3aa: CSVELGGLYGYTF
j_gene: TRBJ2-5; v_gene: TRBV5-1; abundance: few; d_gene: NA; CDR3nt: TGCGCCAGCAGCTTGGAGATGGCTCGGGGAGAGACCCAGTACTTC; CDR3aa: CASSLEMARGETQYF
j_gene: TRBJ2-7; v_gene: TRBV5-1; abundance: NA; d_gene: NA; CDR3nt: TGCGCCAGCAGCTTGGCCGTAACCTACGAGCAGTACTTC; CDR3aa: CASSLAVTYEQYF
j_gene: TRBJ1-1; v_gene: TRBV5-1; abundance: few; d_gene: NA; CDR3nt: TGCGCCAGCAGCTTGGGACCCTCGAACACTGAAGCTTTCTTT; CDR3aa: CASSLGPSNTEAFF
j_gene: TRBJ1-4; v_gene: TRBV30; abundance: NA; d_gene: TRBD1; CDR3nt: TGTGCCTCCACGGGACAGTTCGATGAAAAACTGTTTTTT; CDR3aa: CASTGQFDEKLFF
j_gene: TRBJ2-1; v_gene: TRBV5-1; abundance: NA; d_gene: TRBD1; CDR3nt: TGCGCCAGCAGCCACGGACAGGGGGCGCAGGAGCAGTTCTTC; CDR3aa: CASSHGQGAQEQFF
j_gene: TRBJ2-6; v_gene: TRBV5-1; abundance: few; d_gene: NA; CDR3nt: TGCGCCAGCAGCCCGGCGGAAGTCAACGTCCTGACTTTC; CDR3aa: CASSPAEVNVLTF
j_gene: TRBJ1-5; v_gene: TRBV29-1; abundance: NA; d_gene: NA; CDR3nt: TGCAGCGTTGGTCCAGGAACAAATCAGCCCCAGCATTTT; CDR3aa: CSVGPGTNQPQHF